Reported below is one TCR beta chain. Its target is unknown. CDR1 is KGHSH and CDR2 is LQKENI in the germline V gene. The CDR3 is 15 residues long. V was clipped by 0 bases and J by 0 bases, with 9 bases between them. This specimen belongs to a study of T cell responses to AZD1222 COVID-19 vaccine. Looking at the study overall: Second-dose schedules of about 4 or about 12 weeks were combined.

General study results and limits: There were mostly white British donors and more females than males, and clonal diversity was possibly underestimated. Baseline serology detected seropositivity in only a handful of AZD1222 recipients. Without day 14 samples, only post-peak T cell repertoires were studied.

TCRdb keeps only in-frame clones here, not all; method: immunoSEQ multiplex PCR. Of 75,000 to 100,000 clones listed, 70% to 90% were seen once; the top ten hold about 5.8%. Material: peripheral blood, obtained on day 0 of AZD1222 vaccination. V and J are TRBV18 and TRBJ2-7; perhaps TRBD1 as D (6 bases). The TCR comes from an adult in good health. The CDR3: CASSPPGDNSYEQYF. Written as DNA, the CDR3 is TGTGCCAGCTCACCACCGGGGGACAACTCCTACGAGCAGTACTTC.